This T cell receptor (beta chain) was recorded in a study of blood T cells in healthy people across ages. General study points: Donors of long life had a larger count of naive CD4+ cells and greater diversity than aged donors.

Then a second PCR, running roughly 7 to 11 cycles, was carried out with a sample-barcoded 5' primer and a J-beta primer mix. MiXCR, run by TCRdb on the 5' RACE reads, gives a single entry per CDR3 protein. The top ten clones hold approximately 25% of a sample with hundreds of thousands of distinct CDR3 sequences, 45% to 55% of them seen once. CDR3 length: 14 residues. The germline V gene encodes CDR1 SGHTA and CDR2 FQGNSA. V dropped 9 bases and J dropped 8 bases, with 21 bases sitting between them. Comment on this clonotype: Its antigen is as yet unknown.

This clonotype originated in a man older than 75 in good health. Sample: blood. The rearrangement uses TRBV7-2 and TRBJ2-3, with D tentatively TRBD1 (6 bases). The CDR3 sequence is CASSRDTEWGTQYF. The CDR3 DNA reads as TGTGCCAGTAGCCGGGACACAGAATGGGGTACGCAGTATTTT.